The clone carrying this T cell receptor (beta chain) was seen ten or more times. Its antigen is still unknown. Time point denoted: patch test 2, 6 weeks after DPC sensitization. Treatment denoted: therapeutic diphenylcyclopropenone sensitization with weekly scalp DPC. This record comes from a study of human T cells and chemical hapten exposure. The overall study: Per-sample TCR yield variability stemmed mainly from small pooled library volume differences.

The study, taken as a whole, reports: Compared to controls, expanded TCRs made significantly more large clusters of similar CDR3s.

The germline V gene has CDR1 MDHEN and CDR2 SYDVKM. This CDR3 comprises 13 residues. V lost 5 bases, J lost 3 bases, and 3 bases stayed unmatched. TCRdb analysed the RACE reads with MiXCR anew, one entry per CDR3 protein. Of about 400,000 distinct CDR3 sequences in the sample, about 6.9% were seen once. The sequencing used whole blood, collected in connection with sensitization to the hapten diphenylcyclopropenone (DPC). The clonotype was recovered from a young woman with alopecia areata. Some clones in this sample may be carry-over from other donors' samples. This chain uses TRBV28 with TRBJ1-1; TRBD1 matches 7 bases. CDR3 sequence (DNA): TGTGCCAGCAGTGGGACAGCCTACACTGAAGCTTTCTTT. Encoded protein: CASSGTAYTEAFF.